The 3 T cell receptor beta chains presented below share a single source sample, sequenced in a study of blood T cell repertoires in COVID-19. Repertoires were generated with immunoSEQ multiplex PCR, while TCRdb's copy carries only in-frame clones and drops some. The sample consists of roughly 90,000 clones, about 80% of them appearing once. The sample consisted of peripheral blood. The origin of the receptors is an older woman with acute or convalescent COVID-19.

The chain combines TRBV24-1 with TRBJ2-3; 8 bases align to TRBD2. The J segment lost 1 base and the V segment lost 3 bases, leaving 8 bases of the junction unmatched. The CDR3 covers 17 residues. The V gene's germline CDR1 is KGHDR and CDR2 SFDVKD. The CDR3 bases are TGTGCCACCAGTGATAGTAGAGCGGGGGCGCGCACAGATACGCAGTATTTT. This codes for CATSDSRAGARTDTQYF.

This chain connects TRBV19 to TRBJ2-1; perhaps TRBD2 as D (5 bases). Looked up from germline, CDR1 is LNHDA and CDR2 is SQIVND (reference sequence). Trimming left V 10 bases short and J 7 bases short, with 23 bases between. CDR3 length: 15 residues. The CDR3 reads CATRARAAPSNEQFF. The CDR3, as DNA: TGTGCCACTCGGGCGCGGGCCGCCCCTTCGAATGAGCAGTTCTTC.

The chain has TRBV10-3 and TRBJ2-7; TRBD2 matches at 13 bases. From germline, CDR1 is ENHRY and CDR2 SYGVKD. The CDR3 loop spans 16 amino acids. With 4 bases clipped from V and 5 bases from J, the junction kept 8 bases outside the gene matches. The CDR3 protein is CAISAGTSGDSHEQYF. Written as DNA, the CDR3 is TGTGCCATCAGTGCCGGGACTAGCGGGGACTCACACGAGCAGTACTTC.